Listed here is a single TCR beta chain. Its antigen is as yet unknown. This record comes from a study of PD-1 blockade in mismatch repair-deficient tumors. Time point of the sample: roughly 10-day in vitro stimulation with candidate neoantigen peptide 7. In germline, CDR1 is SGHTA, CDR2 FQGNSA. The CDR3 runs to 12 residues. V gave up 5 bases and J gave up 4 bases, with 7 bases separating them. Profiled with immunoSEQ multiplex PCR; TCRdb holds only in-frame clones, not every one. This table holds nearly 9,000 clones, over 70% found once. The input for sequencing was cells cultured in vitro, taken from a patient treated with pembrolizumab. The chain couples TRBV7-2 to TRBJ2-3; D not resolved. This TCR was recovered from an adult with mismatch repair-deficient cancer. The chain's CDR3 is CASSLTSDTQYF. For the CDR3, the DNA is TGTGCCAGCAGCCTAACATCAGATACGCAGTATTTT.